Listed below are T cell receptor beta chains from one sample, sequenced in a study of glioma-infiltrating T cells. TCRdb called the multiplex PCR reads again in MiXCR, with one record for every CDR3 protein. The sample shows more than 350,000 distinct CDR3 sequences, less than 50% of them seen only once. Sequenced material: glioma tissue, nonneoplastic brain tissue, or PBMCs (not recorded which). The source of these receptors is a human donor with low-grade glioma or glioblastoma, undergoing nonglioma brain surgery, or in good health (not recorded which). Each CDR3 is given with its conserved first and last residue. D genes are given only for firm matches. Expanded clones are given a class, and other clones once, few, many or no size at all.

abundance,v_gene,len,j_gene,d_gene,CDR3nt,CDR3aa
-,TRBV5-1,16,TRBJ1-3,-,TGCGCCAGCAGCTTGGATGGGATGTACCCTGGAAACACCATATATTTT,CASSLDGMYPGNTIYF
many,TRBV6-1,13,TRBJ2-1,-,TGTGCCAGCAGTCCCCAGGGTCCAGATGAGCAGTTCTTC,CASSPQGPDEQFF
-,TRBV4-2,15,TRBJ1-1,-,TGTGCCAGCAGCCAAGGAGGTTTGCGGTATACTGAAGCTTTCTTT,CASSQGGLRYTEAFF
once,TRBV20-1,13,TRBJ2-7,-,TGCAGTGCTAGCGGCGAAAGTACCTACGAGCAGTACTTC,CSASGESTYEQYF
once,TRBV20-1,15,TRBJ1-5,-,TGCAGTGCTAGAGATTTGAACCAGGGGAATCAGCCCCAGCATTTT,CSARDLNQGNQPQHF
-,TRBV2,16,TRBJ2-1,TRBD2,TGTGCCAGCAGTCATACCGGGACTAGCGGGAGTAATGAGCAGTTCTTC,CASSHTGTSGSNEQFF
-,TRBV28,16,TRBJ2-1,TRBD2,TGTGCCAGCAGTTTATGTTGTAGCGGGAGGGGCAATGAGCAGTTCTTC,CASSLCCSGRGNEQFF
-,TRBV4-3,13,TRBJ2-7,TRBD1,TGCGCCAGCAGTTGGGACAGGGCCTACGAGCAGTACTTC,CASSWDRAYEQYF
-,TRBV4-1,15,TRBJ1-6,TRBD1,TGCGCCAGCAGCCCGCCCACAGGGGGGAATTCACCCCTCCACTTT,CASSPPTGGNSPLHF
-,TRBV12-3/TRBV12-4,14,TRBJ2-7,-,TGTGCCAGCATCCCCGGGACGTACCCCTACGAGCAGTACTTC,CASIPGTYPYEQYF
-,TRBV28,14,TRBJ1-4,-,TGTGCCAGCAGCCTGGGGGCAAGTAATGAAAAACTGTTTTTT,CASSLGASNEKLFF
few,TRBV19,14,TRBJ1-4,-,TGTGCCAGTAGTTCAGGGGCGCGGAATGAAAAACTGTTTTTT,CASSSGARNEKLFF
-,TRBV7-3,17,TRBJ2-3,TRBD2,TGTGCCAGCAGCTTAGCTAGGGCTAGCGGGAAGGCAGATACGCAGTATTTT,CASSLARASGKADTQYF
-,TRBV20-1,14,TRBJ1-5,TRBD1,TGCAATGCTACTGGGACAGGGCCCAGTCAGCCCCAGCATTTT,CNATGTGPSQPQHF
few,TRBV6-6,16,TRBJ2-7,-,TGTGCCAGCAGTTACTCGATTCAGACAGCCTCCTACGAGCAGTACTTC,CASSYSIQTASYEQYF
-,TRBV18,12,TRBJ2-1,-,TGTGCCAGCTCCCCCTTTGTGGGAGAGCAGTTCTTC,CASSPFVGEQFF
few,TRBV20-1,16,TRBJ2-2,-,TGCAGTGCTAGAGATTGGTTGCAGGGGAACACCGGGGAGCTGTTTTTT,CSARDWLQGNTGELFF
-,TRBV28,15,TRBJ2-2,TRBD1,TGTGCCAGCAGTTCCGGGACAGGGGGCCCCCGGGAGCTGTTTTTT,CASSSGTGGPRELFF
-,TRBV7-9,15,TRBJ2-3,TRBD1,TGTGCCAGCAGCTTATCGACAGGGGGCACAGATACGCAGTATTTT,CASSLSTGGTDTQYF
few,TRBV2,13,TRBJ2-4,-,TGTGCCAGCAAAGAGAGCTCGGTAAACATTCAGTACTTC,CASKESSVNIQYF
-,TRBV7-8,17,TRBJ1-1,TRBD1,TGTGCCAGCAGCTTAGAAGTTTACAGGGGGCAGAACACTGAAGCTTTCTTT,CASSLEVYRGQNTEAFF
-,TRBV11-2,16,TRBJ2-6,-,TGTGCCAGCAGCTTGGATCGGGGGACTGGGGCCAACGTCCTGACTTTC,CASSLDRGTGANVLTF
-,TRBV3-1,13,TRBJ2-5,-,TGTGCCAGCAGCCAAGGGGATCAAGAGACCCAGTACTTC,CASSQGDQETQYF
few,TRBV20-1,17,TRBJ1-2,-,TGCAGTGCTAGAGATTGGAGTCTTCAGGCGTTGACTTATGGCTACACCTTC,CSARDWSLQALTYGYTF
-,TRBV28,15,TRBJ1-3,-,TGTGCCAGCAGGCGGGACGCCGCGGGAGGAAACACCATATATTTT,CASRRDAAGGNTIYF
few,TRBV7-9,16,TRBJ1-1,-,TGTGCCAGCAGCTCCTCGACAGACATCCTGAACACTGAAGCTTTCTTT,CASSSSTDILNTEAFF
-,TRBV4-1,12,TRBJ2-1,-,TGCGCCAGCAGCCCTCCGGACCCCGAGCAGTTCTTC,CASSPPDPEQFF
-,TRBV6-1,14,TRBJ2-1,-,TGTGCCAGCAGGCCCGTGGGCTCCTACAATGAGCAGTTCTTC,CASRPVGSYNEQFF
-,TRBV12-3/TRBV12-4,15,TRBJ2-7,-,TGTGCCAGCAGTTTACGGGGACCTGACTCACGGGAGCAGTACTTC,CASSLRGPDSREQYF
few,TRBV6-2/TRBV6-3,15,TRBJ2-7,TRBD2,TGTGCCAGCAGTTACTCTCGCGGGAGGTACTACGAGCAGTACTTC,CASSYSRGRYYEQYF
-,TRBV2,12,TRBJ2-7,-,TGTGCCAGCAGGGAGAGAACCTACGAGCAGTACTTC,CASRERTYEQYF
-,TRBV27,13,TRBJ2-7,-,TGTGCCAGCAGTTTCGCAGGGCACTACGAGCAGTACTTC,CASSFAGHYEQYF
-,TRBV2,14,TRBJ2-7,-,TGTGCCAGCAGGAAGGACACCCATGCCTACGAGCAGTACTTC,CASRKDTHAYEQYF
-,TRBV14,16,TRBJ2-3,TRBD1,TGTGCCAGCAGCCAAGATAGGGGACAGGCGGCAGGTACGCAGTATTTT,CASSQDRGQAAGTQYF
-,TRBV4-2,15,TRBJ1-1,-,TGTGCCAGCAGCCAAGATAGGGGGAGGTACACTGAAGCTTTCTTT,CASSQDRGRYTEAFF
many,TRBV20-1,14,TRBJ1-5,TRBD1,TGCAGTGCCCCGCGGACAGGGGATTATCAGCCCCAGCATTTT,CSAPRTGDYQPQHF
few,TRBV27,17,TRBJ2-7,TRBD2,TGTGCCAGCAGTTCCGGGGGGGGGAGAGCACCCTACAATGAGCAGTACTTC,CASSSGGGRAPYNEQYF
-,TRBV5-4,15,TRBJ1-4,TRBD1,TGTGCCAGCAGCCCCGGGGGACAGGGTGCGGAAAAACTGTTTTTT,CASSPGGQGAEKLFF
few,TRBV7-3,14,TRBJ2-3,-,TGTGCCAGCAGCTTAACAGGGCCCTCAGATACGCAGTATTTT,CASSLTGPSDTQYF
-,TRBV12-3/TRBV12-4,14,TRBJ2-1,TRBD2,TGTGCCAGCAGCCGGACTAGCGGCCCTAGGGGGCAGTTCTTC,CASSRTSGPRGQFF
-,TRBV5-4,14,TRBJ2-3,TRBD1,TGTGCCAGCAGTGGGACAGGCGTCACAGATACGCAGTATTTT,CASSGTGVTDTQYF
-,TRBV12-5,13,TRBJ2-7,-,TGTGCTAGTGGTTACGGGCATTCCTACGAGCAGTACTTC,CASGYGHSYEQYF
-,TRBV5-6,17,TRBJ2-3,TRBD2,TGTGCCAGCAGTTCGGGACTAGCGTCGAGAACGACAGATACGCAGTATTTT,CASSSGLASRTTDTQYF
-,TRBV7-9,14,TRBJ2-5,TRBD2,TGTGCCAGCAGCTTAGATAGCGGGCGAGAGACCCAGTACTTC,CASSLDSGRETQYF
-,TRBV24-1,17,TRBJ2-1,-,TGTGCCACCAGTGATTTCGGGGGAGGTCGTGAAAACAATGAGCAGCTCTTC,CATSDFGGGRENNEQLF